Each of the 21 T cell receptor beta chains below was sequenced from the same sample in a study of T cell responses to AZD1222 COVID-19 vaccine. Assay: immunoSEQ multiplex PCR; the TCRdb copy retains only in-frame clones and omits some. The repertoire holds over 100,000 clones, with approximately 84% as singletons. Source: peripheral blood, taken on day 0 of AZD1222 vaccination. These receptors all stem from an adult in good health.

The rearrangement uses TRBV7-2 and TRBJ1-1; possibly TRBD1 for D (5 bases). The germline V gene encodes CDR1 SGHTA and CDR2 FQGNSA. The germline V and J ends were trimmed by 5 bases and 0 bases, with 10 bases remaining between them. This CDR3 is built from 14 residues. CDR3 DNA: TGTGCCAGCAGCCTCGGACAACTGAACACTGAAGCTTTCTTT. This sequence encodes CASSLGQLNTEAFF.

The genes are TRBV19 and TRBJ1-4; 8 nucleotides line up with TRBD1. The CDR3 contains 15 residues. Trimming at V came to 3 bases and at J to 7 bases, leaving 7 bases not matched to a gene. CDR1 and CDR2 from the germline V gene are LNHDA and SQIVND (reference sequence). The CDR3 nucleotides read TGTGCCAGTAGTATGCCCAGGGGGCAGGGTGAAAAACTGTTTTTT. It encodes CASSMPRGQGEKLFF.

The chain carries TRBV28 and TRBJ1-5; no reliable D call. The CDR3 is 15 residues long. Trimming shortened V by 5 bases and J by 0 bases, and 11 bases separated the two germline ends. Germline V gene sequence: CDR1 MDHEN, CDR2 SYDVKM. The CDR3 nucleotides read TGTGCCAGCAGTCGTCCAAGTAATAGCAATCAGCCCCAGCATTTT. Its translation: CASSRPSNSNQPQHF.

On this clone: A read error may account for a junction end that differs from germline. This chain's CDR3 is CAGSFGDSRYTF. The CDR3 nucleotides read TGTGCCGGCAGCTTCGGGGACTCTCGCTACACCTTC. The chain combines TRBV5-6 with TRBJ1-2; D might be TRBD1 (5 bases). This CDR3 has 12 amino acids. Germline CDR1 and CDR2: SGHDT and YYEEEE.

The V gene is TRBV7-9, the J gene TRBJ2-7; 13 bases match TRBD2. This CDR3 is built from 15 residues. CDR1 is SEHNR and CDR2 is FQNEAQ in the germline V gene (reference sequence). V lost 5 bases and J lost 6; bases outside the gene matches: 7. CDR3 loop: CASSPRTSGGFEQYF. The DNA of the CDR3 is TGTGCCAGCAGCCCAAGGACTAGCGGGGGATTCGAGCAGTACTTC. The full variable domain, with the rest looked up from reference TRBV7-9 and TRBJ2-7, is DTGVSQNPRHKITKRGQNVTFRCDPISEHNRLYWYRQTLGQGPEFLTYFQNEAQLEKSRLLSDRFSAERPKGSFSTLEIQRTEQGDSAMYLCASSPRTSGGFEQYFGPGTRLTVT.

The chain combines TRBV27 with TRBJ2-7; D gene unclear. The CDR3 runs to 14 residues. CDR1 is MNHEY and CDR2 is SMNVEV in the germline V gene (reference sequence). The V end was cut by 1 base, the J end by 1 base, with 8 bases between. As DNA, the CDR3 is TGTGCCAGCAGTTTATTAGGGCAGTCCTACGAGCAGTACTTC. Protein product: CASSLLGQSYEQYF.

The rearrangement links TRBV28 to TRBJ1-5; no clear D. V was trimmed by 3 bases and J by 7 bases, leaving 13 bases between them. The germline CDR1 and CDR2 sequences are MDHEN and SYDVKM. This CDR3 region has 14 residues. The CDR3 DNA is TGTGCCAGCAGTTTTCATCGGTTCGCCCAGCCCCAGCATTTT. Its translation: CASSFHRFAQPQHF.

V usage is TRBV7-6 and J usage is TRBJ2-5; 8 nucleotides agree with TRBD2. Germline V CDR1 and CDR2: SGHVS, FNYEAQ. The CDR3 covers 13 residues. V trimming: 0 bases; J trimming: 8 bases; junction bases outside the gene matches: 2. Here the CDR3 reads CASSLAAGGTQYF. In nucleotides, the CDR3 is TGTGCCAGCAGCTTAGCCGCGGGGGGAACCCAGTACTTC.

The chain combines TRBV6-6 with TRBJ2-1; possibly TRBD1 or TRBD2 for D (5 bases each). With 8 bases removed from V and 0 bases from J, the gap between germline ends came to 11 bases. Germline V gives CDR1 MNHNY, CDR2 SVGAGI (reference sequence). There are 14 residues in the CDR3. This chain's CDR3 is CASRDVSSYNEQFF. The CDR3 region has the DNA TGTGCCAGCCGGGACGTTAGCTCCTACAATGAGCAGTTCTTC.

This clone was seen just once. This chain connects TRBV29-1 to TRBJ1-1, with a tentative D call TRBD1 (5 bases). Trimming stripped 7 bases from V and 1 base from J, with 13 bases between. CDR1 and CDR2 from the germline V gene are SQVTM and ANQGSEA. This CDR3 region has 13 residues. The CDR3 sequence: CSGIRGGNTEAFF. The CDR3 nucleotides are TGCAGCGGCATCCGGGGGGGGAACACTGAAGCTTTCTTT. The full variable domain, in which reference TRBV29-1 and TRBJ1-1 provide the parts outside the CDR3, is SAVISQKPSRDICQRGTSLTIQCQVDSQVTMMFWYRQQPGQSLTLIATANQGSEATYESGFVIDKFPISRPNLTFSTLTVSNMSPEDSSIYLCSGIRGGNTEAFFGQGTRLTVV.

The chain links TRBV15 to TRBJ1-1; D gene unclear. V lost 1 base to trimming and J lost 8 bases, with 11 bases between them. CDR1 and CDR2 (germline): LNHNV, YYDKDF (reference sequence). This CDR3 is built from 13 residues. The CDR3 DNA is TGTGCCACCAGCAGAGTAGGCGGGATAGAAGCTTTCTTT. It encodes CATSRVGGIEAFF.

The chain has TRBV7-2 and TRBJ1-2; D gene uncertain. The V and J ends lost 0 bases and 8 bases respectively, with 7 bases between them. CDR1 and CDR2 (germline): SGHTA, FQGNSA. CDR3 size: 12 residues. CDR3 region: CASSLAGPGYTF. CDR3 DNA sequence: TGTGCCAGCAGCTTAGCAGGGCCGGGCTACACCTTC. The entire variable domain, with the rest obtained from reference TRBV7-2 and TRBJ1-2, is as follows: GAGVSQSPSNKVTEKGKDVELRCDPISGHTALYWYRQSLGQGLEFLIYFQGNSAPDKSGLPSDRFSAERTGGSVSTLTIQRTQQEDSAVYLCASSLAGPGYTFGSGTRLTVV.

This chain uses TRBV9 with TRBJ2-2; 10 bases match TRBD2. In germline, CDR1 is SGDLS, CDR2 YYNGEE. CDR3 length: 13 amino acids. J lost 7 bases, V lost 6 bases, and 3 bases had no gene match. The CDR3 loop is CASTQRGGGELFF. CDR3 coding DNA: TGTGCCAGCACCCAGCGGGGGGGCGGGGAGCTGTTTTTT.

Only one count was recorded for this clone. CDR3 in amino acids: CASSHLTESYEQYF. The CDR3 coding sequence is TGTGCCAGCAGCCACCTGACGGAATCCTACGAGCAGTACTTC. The chain uses TRBV7-9 and TRBJ2-7; D unclear. V was cut by 5 bases and J by 1 base, with 12 bases left in between. This CDR3 spans 14 amino acids. Germline loops: CDR1 SEHNR, CDR2 FQNEAQ (reference sequence).

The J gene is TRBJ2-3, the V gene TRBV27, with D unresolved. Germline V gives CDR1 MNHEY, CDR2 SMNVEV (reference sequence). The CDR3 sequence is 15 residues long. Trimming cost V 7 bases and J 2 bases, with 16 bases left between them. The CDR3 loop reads CASTPKGRHTDTQYF. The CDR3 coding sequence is TGTGCCAGCACCCCAAAGGGCCGTCACACAGATACGCAGTATTTT.

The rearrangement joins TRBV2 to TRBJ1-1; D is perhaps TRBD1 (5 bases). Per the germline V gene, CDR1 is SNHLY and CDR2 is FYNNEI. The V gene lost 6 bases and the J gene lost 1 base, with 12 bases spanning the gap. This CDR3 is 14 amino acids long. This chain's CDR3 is CASSREIPNTEAFF. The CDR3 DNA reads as TGTGCCAGCAGCAGGGAGATACCGAACACTGAAGCTTTCTTT. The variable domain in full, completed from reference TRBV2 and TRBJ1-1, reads EPEVTQTPSHQVTQMGQEVILRCVPISNHLYFYWYRQILGQKVEFLVSFYNNEISEKSEIFDDQFSVERPDGSNFTLKIRSTKLEDSAMYFCASSREIPNTEAFFGQGTRLTVV.

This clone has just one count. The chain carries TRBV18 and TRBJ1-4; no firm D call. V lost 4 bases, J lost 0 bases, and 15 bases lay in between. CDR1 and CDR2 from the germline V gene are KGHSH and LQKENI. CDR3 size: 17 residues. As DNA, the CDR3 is TGTGCCAGCTCACGCAGATTGGACGCCTCAACTAATGAAAAACTGTTTTTT. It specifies CASSRRLDASTNEKLFF.

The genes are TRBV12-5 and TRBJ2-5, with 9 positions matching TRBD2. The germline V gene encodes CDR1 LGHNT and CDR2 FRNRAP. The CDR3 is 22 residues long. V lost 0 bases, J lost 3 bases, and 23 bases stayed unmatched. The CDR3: CASGLVGTSGSPVDKSKETQYF. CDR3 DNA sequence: TGTGCTAGTGGTTTGGTAGGAACTAGCGGGTCGCCGGTCGACAAATCTAAAGAGACCCAGTACTTC.

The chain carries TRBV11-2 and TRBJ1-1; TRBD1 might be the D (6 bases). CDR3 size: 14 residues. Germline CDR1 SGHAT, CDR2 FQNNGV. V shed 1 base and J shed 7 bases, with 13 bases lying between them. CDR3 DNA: TGTGCCAGCAGCTTAGTTTCGGGGGCCTATGAAGCTTTCTTT. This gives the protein CASSLVSGAYEAFF.

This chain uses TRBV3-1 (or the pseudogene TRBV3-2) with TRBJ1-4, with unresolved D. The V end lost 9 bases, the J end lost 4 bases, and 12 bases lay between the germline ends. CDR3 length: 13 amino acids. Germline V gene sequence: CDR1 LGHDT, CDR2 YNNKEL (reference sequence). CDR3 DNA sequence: TGTGCCAGTGGACTTACCCTTAATGAAAAACTGTTTTTT. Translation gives CASGLTLNEKLFF.

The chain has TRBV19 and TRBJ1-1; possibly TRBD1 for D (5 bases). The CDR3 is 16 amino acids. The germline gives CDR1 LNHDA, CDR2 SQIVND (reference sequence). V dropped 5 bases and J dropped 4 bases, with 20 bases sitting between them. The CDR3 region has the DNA TGTGCCAGTAGTCCCCTTCCCACGGCGGGGGGCACTGAAGCTTTCTTT. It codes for CASSPLPTAGGTEAFF. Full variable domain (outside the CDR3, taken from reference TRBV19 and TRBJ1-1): DGGITQSPKYLFRKEGQNVTLSCEQNLNHDAMYWYRQDPGQGLRLIYYSQIVNDFQKGDIAEGYSVSREKKESFPLTVTSAQKNPTAFYLCASSPLPTAGGTEAFFGQGTRLTVV.